This entry concerns a single TCR beta chain. This specimen comes from a study of blood T cell repertoires in COVID-19. Study in general: COVID-19 samples collected from the United States, Italy and Spain covered acute and convalescent phases. Nucleic acid was either cDNA or gDNA, and it came from T cells, B-cell-depleted T cells, or PBMCs.

In the original workflow: Using reference gene primer amplification, nucleated cell counts were estimated. TCRdb's table, derived via immunoSEQ multiplex PCR, lists solely in-frame clones and lacks some. That table supplies the V and J calls and clone size; D and trimming were determined from the DNA. The table includes fewer than 120,000 clones, just over 75% detected once. The CDR3 runs 19 residues. V is TRBV21-1 and J is TRBJ1-3; the D call in the table, TRBD1, was not verified against the DNA. TRBV21-1 constitutes a pseudogene. Sequenced material: peripheral blood. The TCR originated in an elderly woman with acute or convalescent COVID-19. Written as DNA, the CDR3 is TGTGCCAGCAGCAAAGGCCCCCCTGGACAGGGAAGTGCTGGAAACACCATATATTTT. Its protein product is CASSKGPPGQGSAGNTIYF.